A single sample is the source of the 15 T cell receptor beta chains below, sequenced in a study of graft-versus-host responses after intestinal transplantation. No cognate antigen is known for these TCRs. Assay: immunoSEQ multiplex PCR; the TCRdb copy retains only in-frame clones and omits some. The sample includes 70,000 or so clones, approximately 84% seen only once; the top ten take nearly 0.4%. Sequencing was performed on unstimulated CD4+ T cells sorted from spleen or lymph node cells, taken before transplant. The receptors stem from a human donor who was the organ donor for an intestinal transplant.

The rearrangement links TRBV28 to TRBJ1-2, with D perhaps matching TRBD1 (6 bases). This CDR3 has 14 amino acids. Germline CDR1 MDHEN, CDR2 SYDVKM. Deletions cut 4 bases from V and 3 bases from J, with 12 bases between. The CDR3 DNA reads TGTGCCAGCAGTTCTGGGGGCGTTGACTATGGCTACACCTTC. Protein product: CASSSGGVDYGYTF.

Here the CDR3 reads CASRGQGTASNYGYTF. The DNA of the CDR3 is TGTGCCAGCAGGGGACAGGGGACAGCCTCTAACTATGGCTACACCTTC. The rearrangement uses TRBV7-2 and TRBJ1-2; 10 bases are a match to TRBD1. CDR1 and CDR2 from the germline V gene are SGHTA and FQGNSA. This CDR3 has 16 residues. V was clipped by 6 bases and J by 0 bases; unmatched bases: 7.

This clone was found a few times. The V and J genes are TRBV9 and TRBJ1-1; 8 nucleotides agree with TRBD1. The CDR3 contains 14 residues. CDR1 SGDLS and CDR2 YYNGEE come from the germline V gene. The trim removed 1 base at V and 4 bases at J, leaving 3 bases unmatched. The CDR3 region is CASSVIGQGTEAFF. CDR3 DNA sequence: TGTGCCAGCAGCGTAATAGGACAGGGCACTGAAGCTTTCTTT.

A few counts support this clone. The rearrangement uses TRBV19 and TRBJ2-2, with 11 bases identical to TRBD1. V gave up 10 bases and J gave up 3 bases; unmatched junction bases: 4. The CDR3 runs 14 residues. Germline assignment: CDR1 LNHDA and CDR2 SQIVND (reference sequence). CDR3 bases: TGTGCCATCCGGGACAGGGGGTACACCGGGGAGCTGTTTTTT. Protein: CAIRDRGYTGELFF.

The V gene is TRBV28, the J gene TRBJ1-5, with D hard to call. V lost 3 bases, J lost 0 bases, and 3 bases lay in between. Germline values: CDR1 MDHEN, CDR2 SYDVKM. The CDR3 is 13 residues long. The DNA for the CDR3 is TGTGCCAGCAGTTTGAGTAGCAATCAGCCCCAGCATTTT. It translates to CASSLSSNQPQHF.

CDR3 sequence reads: CATSSKLQGSTEAFF. CDR3 nucleotide sequence: TGTGCCACCAGCAGTAAATTACAGGGGAGCACTGAAGCTTTCTTT. The J gene is TRBJ1-1, the V gene TRBV15, with 7 positions matching TRBD1. CDR1 LNHNV and CDR2 YYDKDF come from the germline V gene (reference sequence). This CDR3 contains 15 residues. V was clipped by 3 bases and J by 4 bases; unmatched bases: 8.

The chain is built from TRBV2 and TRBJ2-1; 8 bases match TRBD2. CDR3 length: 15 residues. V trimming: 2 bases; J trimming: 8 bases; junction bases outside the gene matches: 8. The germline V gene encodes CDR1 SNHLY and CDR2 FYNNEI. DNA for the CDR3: TGTGCCAGCAGTGAACGGCGGGGGGACGGGCATGAGCAGTTCTTC. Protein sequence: CASSERRGDGHEQFF.

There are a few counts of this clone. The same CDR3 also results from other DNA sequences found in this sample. The CDR3 nucleotides read TGTGCCAGTCGCAGGAATAACTATGGCTACACCTTC. This sequence encodes CASRRNNYGYTF. The V and J genes are TRBV5-6 and TRBJ1-2; D is uncertain. V dropped 8 bases and J dropped 1 base, with 9 bases sitting between them. The CDR3 is 12 residues long. Germline values: CDR1 SGHDT, CDR2 YYEEEE.

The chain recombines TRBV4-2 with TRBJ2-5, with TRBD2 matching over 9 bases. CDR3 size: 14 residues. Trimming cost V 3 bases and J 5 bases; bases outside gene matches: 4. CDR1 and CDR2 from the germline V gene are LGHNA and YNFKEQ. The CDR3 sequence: CASSQGLAGETQYF. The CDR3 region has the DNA TGTGCCAGCAGCCAGGGACTAGCAGGGGAGACCCAGTACTTC.

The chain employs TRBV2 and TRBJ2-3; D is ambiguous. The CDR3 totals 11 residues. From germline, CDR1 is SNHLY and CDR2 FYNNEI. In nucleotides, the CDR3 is TGTGCGCCCAAAAGAGGAGATACGCAGTATTTT. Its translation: CAPKRGDTQYF.

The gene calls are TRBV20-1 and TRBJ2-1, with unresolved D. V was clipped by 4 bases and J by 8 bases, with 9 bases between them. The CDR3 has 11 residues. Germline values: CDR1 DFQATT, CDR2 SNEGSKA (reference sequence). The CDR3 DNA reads TGCAGTGCTACCCAAACGGATGAGCAGTTCTTC. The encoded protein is CSATQTDEQFF.

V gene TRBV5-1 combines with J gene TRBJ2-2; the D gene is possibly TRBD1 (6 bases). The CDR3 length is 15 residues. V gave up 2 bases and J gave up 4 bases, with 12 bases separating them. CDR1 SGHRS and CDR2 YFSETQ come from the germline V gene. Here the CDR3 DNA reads TGCGCCAGCAGCTTAGAAACAGGGATCACCGGGGAGCTGTTTTTT. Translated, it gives CASSLETGITGELFF. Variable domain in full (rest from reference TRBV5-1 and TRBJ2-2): KAGVTQTPRYLIKTRGQQVTLSCSPISGHRSVSWYQQTPGQGLQFLFEYFSETQRNKGNFPGRFSGRQFSNSRSEMNVSTLELGDSALYLCASSLETGITGELFFGEGSRLTVL.

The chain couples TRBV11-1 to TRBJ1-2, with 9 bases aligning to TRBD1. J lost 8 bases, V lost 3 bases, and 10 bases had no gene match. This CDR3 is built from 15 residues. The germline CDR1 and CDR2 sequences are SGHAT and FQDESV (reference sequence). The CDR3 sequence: CASSLNPGQGEGYTF. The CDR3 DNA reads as TGTGCCAGCAGCTTGAACCCGGGACAGGGAGAAGGCTACACCTTC.

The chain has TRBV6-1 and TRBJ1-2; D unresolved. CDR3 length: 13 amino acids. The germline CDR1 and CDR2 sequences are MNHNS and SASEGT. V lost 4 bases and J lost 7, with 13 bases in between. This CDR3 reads CASSASAGTGYTF. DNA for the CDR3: TGTGCCAGCAGTGCTTCGGCAGGTACTGGCTACACCTTC.

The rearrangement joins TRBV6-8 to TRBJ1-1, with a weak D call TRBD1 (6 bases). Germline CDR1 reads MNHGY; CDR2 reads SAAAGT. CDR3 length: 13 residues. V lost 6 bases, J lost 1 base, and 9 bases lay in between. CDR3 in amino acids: CASSQGQNTEAFF. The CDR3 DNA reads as TGTGCCAGCAGCCAGGGACAGAACACTGAAGCTTTCTTT.